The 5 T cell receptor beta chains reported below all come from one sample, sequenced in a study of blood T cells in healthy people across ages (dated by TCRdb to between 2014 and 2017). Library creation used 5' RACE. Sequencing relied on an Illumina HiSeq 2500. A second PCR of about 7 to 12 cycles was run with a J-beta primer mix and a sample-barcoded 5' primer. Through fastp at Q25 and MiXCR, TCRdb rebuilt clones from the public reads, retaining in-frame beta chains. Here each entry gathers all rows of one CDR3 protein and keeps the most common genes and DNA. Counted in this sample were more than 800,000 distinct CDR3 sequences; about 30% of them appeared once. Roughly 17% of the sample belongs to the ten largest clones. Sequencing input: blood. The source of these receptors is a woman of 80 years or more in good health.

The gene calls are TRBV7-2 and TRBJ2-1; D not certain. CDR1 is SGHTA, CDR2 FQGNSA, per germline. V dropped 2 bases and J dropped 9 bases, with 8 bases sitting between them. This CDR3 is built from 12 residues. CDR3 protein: CASSLMRTEQFF. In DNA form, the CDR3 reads TGTGCCAGCAGCTTAATGCGCACTGAGCAGTTCTTC.

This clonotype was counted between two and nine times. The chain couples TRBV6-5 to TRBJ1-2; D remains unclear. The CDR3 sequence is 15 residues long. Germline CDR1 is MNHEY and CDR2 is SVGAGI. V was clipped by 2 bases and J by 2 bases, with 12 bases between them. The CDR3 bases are TGTGCCAGCAGTTACCGAAATGGTAAAAACTATGGCTACACCTTC. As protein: CASSYRNGKNYGYTF.

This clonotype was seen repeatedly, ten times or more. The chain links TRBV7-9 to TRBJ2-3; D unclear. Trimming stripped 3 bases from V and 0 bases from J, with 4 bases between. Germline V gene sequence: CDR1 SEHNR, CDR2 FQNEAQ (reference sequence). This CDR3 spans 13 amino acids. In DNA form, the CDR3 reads TGTGCCAGCAGCTTTTACAGCACAGATACGCAGTATTTT. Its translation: CASSFYSTDTQYF.

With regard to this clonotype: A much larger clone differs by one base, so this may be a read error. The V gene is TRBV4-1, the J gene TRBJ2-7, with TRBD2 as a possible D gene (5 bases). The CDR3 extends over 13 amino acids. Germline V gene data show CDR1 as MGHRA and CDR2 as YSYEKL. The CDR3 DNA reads TGCGCCTGCAGCCCCACGGGGATTGGGGAGCAGTACTTC. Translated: CACSPTGIGEQYF.

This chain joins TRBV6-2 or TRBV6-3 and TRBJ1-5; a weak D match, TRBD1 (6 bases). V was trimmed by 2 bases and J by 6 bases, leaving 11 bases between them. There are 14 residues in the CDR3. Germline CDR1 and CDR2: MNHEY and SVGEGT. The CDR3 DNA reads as TGTGCCAGCAGTTACGGGGGCGTCGGTCAGCCCCAGCATTTT. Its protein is CASSYGGVGQPQHF.